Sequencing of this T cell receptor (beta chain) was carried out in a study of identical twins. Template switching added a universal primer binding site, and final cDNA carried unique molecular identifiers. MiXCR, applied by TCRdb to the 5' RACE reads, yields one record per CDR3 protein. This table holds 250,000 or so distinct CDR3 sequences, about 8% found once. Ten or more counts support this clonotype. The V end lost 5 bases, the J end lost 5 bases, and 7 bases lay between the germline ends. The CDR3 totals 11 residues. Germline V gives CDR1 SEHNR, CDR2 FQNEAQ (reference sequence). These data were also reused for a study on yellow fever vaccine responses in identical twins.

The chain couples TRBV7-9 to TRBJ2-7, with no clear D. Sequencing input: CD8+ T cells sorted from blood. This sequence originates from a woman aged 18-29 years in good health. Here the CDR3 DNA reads TGTGCCAGCAGCCCTATAGACGAGCAGTACTTC. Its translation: CASSPIDEQYF.